The present T cell receptor beta chain was sequenced within a study of Graves' ophthalmopathy and Graves' hyperthyroidism. Whole-study results and caveats: Both an approximately 70% sensitivity and an approximately 75% specificity characterized the model's predictions of ophthalmopathy progression.

Beta-chain TCR CDR3 regions were amplified from RNA transcripts. An opening RT-PCR round employed HTBI primers and preceded a second-round multiplex PCR. TCRdb re-called the multiplex PCR reads with MiXCR, one entry per CDR3 protein. The top ten clones hold roughly 42% of a sample with approximately 210,000 distinct CDR3 sequences, around a fifth of them seen once. Details on this clonotype: What it binds is not known.

Germline values: CDR1 GTSNPN, CDR2 SVGIG (reference sequence). V lost 4 bases to trimming and J lost 11 bases, with 26 bases between them. This CDR3 region has 15 residues. Sequencing used peripheral blood. The V call is TRBV30, the J call TRBJ1-1; a weak D match, TRBD1 (5 bases). The source of this sequence is a woman aged 45-59 years with Graves' ophthalmopathy. The CDR3 loop is CAWIKGQGVRFGAFF. DNA for the CDR3: TGTGCCTGGATAAAGGGGCAGGGAGTTCGATTTGGGGCTTTCTTT. Drawing the rest from reference TRBV30 and TRBJ1-1, the complete variable domain is SQTIHQWPATLVQPVGSPLSLECTVEGTSNPNLYWYRQAAGRGLQLLFYSVGIGQISSEVPQNLSASRPQDRQFILSSKKLLLSDSGFYLCAWIKGQGVRFGAFFGQGTRLTVV.